The source of this T cell receptor (beta chain) is a study of OX40 agonist ivuxolimab in advanced cancers. Overall study context: Participants could have had prior anti-PD-1, anti-PD-L1 or anti-CTLA-4 therapy, and around 40% had some. Study-level findings and limits: At 0.1 to 3.0 mg/kg, CD4+ and CD8+ blood T cells expanded clonally by week 6.

Libraries were prepared by immunoSEQ multiplex PCR; TCRdb keeps only in-frame clonotypes and omits some of them. The data contain some 59,000 clones, 82% of them singletons. Note on this clone: Its cognate antigen is unknown.

The CDR3 consists of 13 residues. Trimming shortened V by 0 bases and J by 8 bases, and 13 bases separated the two germline ends. Germline CDR1 reads GTSNPN; CDR2 reads SVGIG (reference sequence). This chain joins TRBV30 and TRBJ1-2; D ambiguous. The receptor's source is an adult with an advanced solid tumor such as melanoma, head and neck, liver or kidney cancer. This sample comprised CD4+ or CD8+ T cells sorted from blood, obtained in a trial of the OX40 agonist ivuxolimab. The CDR3 loop reads CAWSVAAEEGYTF. CDR3 DNA sequence: TGTGCCTGGAGTGTAGCGGCTGAGGAGGGCTACACCTTC.